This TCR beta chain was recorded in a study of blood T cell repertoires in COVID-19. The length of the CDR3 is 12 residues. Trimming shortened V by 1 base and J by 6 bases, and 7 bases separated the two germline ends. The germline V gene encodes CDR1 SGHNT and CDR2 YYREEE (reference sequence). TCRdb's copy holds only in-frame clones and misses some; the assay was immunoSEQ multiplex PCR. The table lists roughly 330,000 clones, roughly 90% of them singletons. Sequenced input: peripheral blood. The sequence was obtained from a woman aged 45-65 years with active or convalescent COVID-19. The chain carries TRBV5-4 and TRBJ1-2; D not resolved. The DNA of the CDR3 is TGTGCCAGCAGCTTGTTCGTAAATGGCTACACCTTC. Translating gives CASSLFVNGYTF.